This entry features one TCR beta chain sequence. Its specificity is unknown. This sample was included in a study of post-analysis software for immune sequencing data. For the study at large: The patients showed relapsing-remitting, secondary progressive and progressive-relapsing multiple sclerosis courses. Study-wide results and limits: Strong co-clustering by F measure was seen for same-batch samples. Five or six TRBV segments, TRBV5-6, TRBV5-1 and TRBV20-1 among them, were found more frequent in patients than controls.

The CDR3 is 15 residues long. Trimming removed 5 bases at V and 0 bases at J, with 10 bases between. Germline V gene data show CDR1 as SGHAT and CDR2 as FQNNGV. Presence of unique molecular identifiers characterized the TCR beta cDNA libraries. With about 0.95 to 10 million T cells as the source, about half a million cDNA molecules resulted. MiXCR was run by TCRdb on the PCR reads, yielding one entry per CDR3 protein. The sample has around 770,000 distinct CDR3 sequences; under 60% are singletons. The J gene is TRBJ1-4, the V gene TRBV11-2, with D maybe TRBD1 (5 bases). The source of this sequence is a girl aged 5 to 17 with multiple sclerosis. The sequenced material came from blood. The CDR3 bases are TGTGCCAGCAGCCTTGGGACTACAACTAATGAAAAACTGTTTTTT. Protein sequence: CASSLGTTTNEKLFF.